The following is a TCR beta chain sequence with its context. Its specificity is not known. The record originates from a study of shared clonotypes between healthy human individuals. On the study more broadly: The donor group consisted of two women and a few men, aged 18 to 49. General observations from the study: Among a handful of donors, approximately 5% of naive CD4 clonotypes were found in common.

Authors' processing steps: In the immunoSEQ data, sequences were junction-only and lacked quality scores, so filtering differed. Profiled with immunoSEQ multiplex PCR; TCRdb holds only in-frame clones, not every one. V and J calls and clone size are as listed in that table; D and trimming were resolved from the DNA. Of over a million clones in the sample, approximately 96% are singletons; the top ten hold approximately 1.1%. Those who donated were healthy HIV-negative adults, with no recent acute infections or vaccinations reported. The clonotype comes from a man aged 25-45 years in good health. Sequencing was carried out using naive CD4+ T cells sorted from blood. Subset defined: CD45RA+ positively selected.

The CDR3 reads CASSLDSGGTVYEQYF. CDR3 in DNA: TGCGCCAGCAGCTTGGACTCAGGGGGCACTGTATACGAGCAGTACTTC. V gene TRBV5-1 combines with J gene TRBJ2-7, with 8 bases fitting TRBD1. Germline-derived CDR1 and CDR2 are SGHRS and YFSETQ. CDR3 size: 16 residues. Trimming at V came to 0 bases and at J to 4 bases, leaving 9 bases not matched to a gene.